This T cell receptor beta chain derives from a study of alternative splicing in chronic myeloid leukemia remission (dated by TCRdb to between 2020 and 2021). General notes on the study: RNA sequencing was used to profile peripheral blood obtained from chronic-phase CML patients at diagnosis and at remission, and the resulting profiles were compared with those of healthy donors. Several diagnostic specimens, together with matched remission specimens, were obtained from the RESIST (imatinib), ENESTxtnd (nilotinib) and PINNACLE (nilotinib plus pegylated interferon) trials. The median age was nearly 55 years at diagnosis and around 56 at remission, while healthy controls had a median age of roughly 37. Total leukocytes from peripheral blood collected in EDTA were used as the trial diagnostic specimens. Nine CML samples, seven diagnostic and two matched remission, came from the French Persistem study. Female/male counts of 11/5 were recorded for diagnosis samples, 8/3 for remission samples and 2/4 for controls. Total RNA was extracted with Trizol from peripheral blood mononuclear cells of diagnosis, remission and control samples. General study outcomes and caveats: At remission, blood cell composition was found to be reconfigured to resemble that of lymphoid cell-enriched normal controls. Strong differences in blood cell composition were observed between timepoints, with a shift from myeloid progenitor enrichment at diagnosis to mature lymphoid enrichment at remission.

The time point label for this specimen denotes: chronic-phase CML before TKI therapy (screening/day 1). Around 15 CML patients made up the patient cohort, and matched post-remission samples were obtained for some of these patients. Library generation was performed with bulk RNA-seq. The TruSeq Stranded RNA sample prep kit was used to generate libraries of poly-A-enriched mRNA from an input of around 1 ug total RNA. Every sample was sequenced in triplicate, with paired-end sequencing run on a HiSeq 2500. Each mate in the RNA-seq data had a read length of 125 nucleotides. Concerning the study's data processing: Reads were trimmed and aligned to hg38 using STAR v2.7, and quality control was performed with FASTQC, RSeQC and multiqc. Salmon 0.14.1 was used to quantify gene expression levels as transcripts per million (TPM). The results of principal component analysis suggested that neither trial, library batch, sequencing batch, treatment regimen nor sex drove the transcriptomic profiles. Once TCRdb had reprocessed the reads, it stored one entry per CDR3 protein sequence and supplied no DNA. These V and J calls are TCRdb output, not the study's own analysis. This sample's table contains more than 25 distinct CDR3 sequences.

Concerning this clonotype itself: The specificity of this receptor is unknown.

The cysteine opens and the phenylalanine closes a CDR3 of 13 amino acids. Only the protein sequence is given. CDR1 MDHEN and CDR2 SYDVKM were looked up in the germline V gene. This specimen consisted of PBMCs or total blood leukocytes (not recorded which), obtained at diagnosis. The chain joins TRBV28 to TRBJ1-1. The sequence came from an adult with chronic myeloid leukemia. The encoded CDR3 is CASSLYINTEAFF.